The 2 T cell receptor beta chains below come from one sample, sequenced in a study of shared clonotypes between healthy human individuals. Sequencing used immunoSEQ multiplex PCR; TCRdb keeps in-frame clones, though not all of them. The sample shows about 600,000 clones, roughly 96% of them seen only once. Naive CD8 cells lacked CD45RO and underwent positive selection for CCR7, leaving out terminally differentiated effector memory CD45RA+ cells. Sequenced: naive CD8+ T cells sorted from blood. All receptors derive from a woman aged 25-40 years in good health.

The J gene is TRBJ1-3, the V gene TRBV28; weak D call: TRBD1 (6 bases). Trimming took off 5 bases at V and 3 bases at J, with 17 bases between the two ends. Germline V gives CDR1 MDHEN, CDR2 SYDVKM. The CDR3 sequence is 16 residues long. The CDR3 protein is CASSQGGEGYGNTIYF. DNA for the CDR3: TGTGCCAGCAGTCAAGGGGGGGAGGGGTATGGAAACACCATATATTTT. Full variable domain (rest looked up from reference TRBV28 and TRBJ1-3): DVKVTQSSRYLVKRTGEKVFLECVQDMDHENMFWYRQDPGLGLRLIYFSYDVKMKEKGDIPEGYSVSREKKERFSLILESASTNQTSMYLCASSQGGEGYGNTIYFGEGSWLTVV.

The rearrangement joins TRBV4-1 to TRBJ2-1, with 8 nucleotides matching TRBD2. The CDR3 consists of 14 residues. V shed 2 bases, J shed 5 bases, and the junction held 2 bases outside the gene matches. CDR1 MGHRA and CDR2 YSYEKL come from the germline V gene. The CDR3 nucleotides read TGCGCCAGCAGCCAACTAGCGGGCCACAATGAGCAGTTCTTC. Its translation: CASSQLAGHNEQFF.